The T cell receptor (beta chain) described here comes from a study of T cells in Graves' hyperthyroidism and ophthalmopathy. A word on this clonotype: Antigen: not known. Its ends do not fully match the called genes, so a read error is possible.

Overall study results and limits: From stable hyperthyroidism, ophthalmopathy was set apart by a 13 V-J model. Most expanded thyroid clonotypes above 0.001 recurred in blood.

Germline V gene lookup returns CDR1 ENHRY and CDR2 SYGVKD. The CDR3 extends over 12 amino acids. Amplified regions were TCR beta CDR3 sequences from RNA transcripts. In the first-round RT-PCR of the TCR CDR3, the HTBI primer set was used. TCRdb reprocessed the multiplex PCR reads with MiXCR, giving one entry per CDR3 protein. The sample has 450,000 to 700,000 distinct CDR3 sequences; 46% are singletons. Patients were excluded because of uncontrolled infection, other autoimmune disease, pregnancy or lactation. The chain joins TRBV10-3 to TRBJ1-3; D is ambiguous. The clonotype was recovered from an adult woman with Graves' disease, either hyperthyroidism or ophthalmopathy (not recorded which). The specimen was peripheral blood or thyroid tissue (not recorded which). CDR3 sequence reads: CAIKGPGNTIYF. CDR3 bases: TGTGCGATCAAGGGCCCCGGAAACACCATATATTTT.